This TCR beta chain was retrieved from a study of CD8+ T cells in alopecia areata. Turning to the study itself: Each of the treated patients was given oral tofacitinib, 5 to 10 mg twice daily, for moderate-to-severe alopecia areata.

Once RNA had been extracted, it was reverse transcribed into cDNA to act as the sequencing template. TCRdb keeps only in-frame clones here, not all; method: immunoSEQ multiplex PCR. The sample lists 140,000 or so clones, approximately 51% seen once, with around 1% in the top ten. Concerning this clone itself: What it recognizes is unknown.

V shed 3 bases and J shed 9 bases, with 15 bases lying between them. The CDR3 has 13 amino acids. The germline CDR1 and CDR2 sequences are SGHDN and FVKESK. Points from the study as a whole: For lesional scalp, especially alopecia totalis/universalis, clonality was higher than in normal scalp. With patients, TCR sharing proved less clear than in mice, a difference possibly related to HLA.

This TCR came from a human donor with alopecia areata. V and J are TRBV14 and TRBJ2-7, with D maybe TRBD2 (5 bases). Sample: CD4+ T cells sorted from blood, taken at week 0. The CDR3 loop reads CASSHPDSLRQYF. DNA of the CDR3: TGTGCCAGCAGCCACCCGGACTCGCTCCGGCAGTACTTC.